These 11 T cell receptor beta chains share one sample of origin, sequenced in a study of beta chain features in type 1 diabetes. Every bit of the isolated RNA underwent reverse transcription, so sequencing read expressed TCRB transcripts. Some clones are missing from TCRdb's copy, which holds only in-frame ones; the method was immunoSEQ multiplex PCR. The data hold about 130,000 clones, with about a tenth observed a single time. The sample was central memory CD4+ T cells from blood. These receptor sequences come from a man younger than 35 in good health.

The gene calls are TRBV7-9 and TRBJ2-3, with 8 bases fitting TRBD1. The germline CDR1 and CDR2 sequences are SEHNR and FQNEAQ (reference sequence). This CDR3 region has 15 residues. Unmatched junction bases numbered 1, after V lost 2 bases and J lost 0 bases. In DNA form, the CDR3 reads TGTGCCAGCAGCTTAAGGGACAGGAGCACAGATACGCAGTATTTT. Translation: CASSLRDRSTDTQYF.

The sample holds a few counts of this clone. The rearrangement uses TRBV5-1 and TRBJ1-1; D is possibly TRBD1 (5 bases). The CDR3 covers 15 residues. Trimming pared 0 bases from V and 1 base from J, leaving 10 bases between. Per the germline V gene, CDR1 is SGHRS and CDR2 is YFSETQ. CDR3 residues: CASSLDGHRNTEAFF. The CDR3 bases are TGCGCCAGCAGCTTGGATGGACACCGGAACACTGAAGCTTTCTTT.

This clone has at least ten counts. The rearrangement links TRBV29-1 to TRBJ2-3; 8 nucleotides line up with TRBD2. The germline gives CDR1 SQVTM, CDR2 ANQGSEA. This CDR3 is built from 14 residues. V lost 7 bases to trimming and J lost 5 bases; unmatched junction nucleotides: 11. The CDR3 spells CSAKGLAGGDTQYF. In DNA, the CDR3 is TGCAGCGCAAAGGGGCTAGCGGGCGGAGATACGCAGTATTTT.

V and J are TRBV7-2 and TRBJ2-3; tentative D call: TRBD1 (6 bases). Trimming stripped 3 bases from V and 4 bases from J, with 11 bases between. The CDR3 consists of 14 residues. Germline values: CDR1 SGHTA, CDR2 FQGNSA. The CDR3 coding sequence is TGTGCCAGCAGCTTTGGGGGCTTCGCAGATACGCAGTATTTT. Translated, it gives CASSFGGFADTQYF.

This chain connects TRBV5-1 to TRBJ1-1, with TRBD1 identical over 7 bases. Germline CDR1 reads SGHRS; CDR2 reads YFSETQ. The length of the CDR3 is 15 residues. V shed 4 bases, J shed 2 bases, and the junction held 8 bases outside the gene matches. DNA for the CDR3: TGCGCCAGCAGCCCCGATGGACAGGCCAACACTGAAGCTTTCTTT. Encoded protein: CASSPDGQANTEAFF.

This rearrangement joins TRBV18 to TRBJ2-2; 8 bases map to TRBD1. From germline, CDR1 is KGHSH and CDR2 LQKENI. The CDR3 length is 16 residues. V was pared by 3 bases and J by 3 bases, with 6 bases of the junction left unmatched. The CDR3 spells CASSPQGAEDTGELFF. CDR3 DNA: TGTGCCAGCTCACCTCAGGGGGCTGAAGACACCGGGGAGCTGTTTTTT. Supplemented by reference TRBV18 and TRBJ2-2, the full variable domain reads NAGVMQNPRHLVRRRGQEARLRCSPMKGHSHVYWYRQLPEEGLKFMVYLQKENIIDESGMPKERFSAEFPKEGPSILRIQQVVRGDSAAYFCASSPQGAEDTGELFFGEGSRLTVL.

The CDR3 spells CSVLGALDQPQHF. CDR3 in DNA: TGCAGCGTTCTAGGGGCATTGGACCAGCCCCAGCATTTT. The genes are TRBV29-1 and TRBJ1-5; a weak D match, TRBD1 (5 bases). The CDR3 length is 13 residues. The V gene's germline CDR1 is SQVTM and CDR2 ANQGSEA. V shed 5 bases and J shed 7 bases, with 15 bases lying between them.

This clone was observed a handful of times. Other nucleotide sequences in the sample specify the same CDR3. This chain joins TRBV7-2 and TRBJ2-7, with 10 bases that match TRBD2. The germline V gene encodes CDR1 SGHTA and CDR2 FQGNSA. J gave up 0 bases and V 1 base, and 0 bases lay outside the gene matches. This CDR3 region has 15 residues. The CDR3 nucleotides read TGTGCCAGCAGCTTAGTAGCGGGGGGCTCCTACGAGCAGTACTTC. Its translation: CASSLVAGGSYEQYF.

In its sample, this clone was seen a few times. The chain employs TRBV5-6 and TRBJ2-3; 7 bases line up with TRBD2. CDR1 SGHDT and CDR2 YYEEEE come from the germline V gene. This CDR3 is built from 12 residues. J was trimmed by 11 bases and V by 3 bases; bases with no gene match: 6. The chain's CDR3 is CASSSERGGQYF. The CDR3 nucleotides read TGTGCCAGCAGCTCTGAGCGGGGAGGGCAGTATTTT.

The chain joins TRBV27 to TRBJ2-5; D possibly corresponds to TRBD2 (5 bases). Germline V gene lookup returns CDR1 MNHEY and CDR2 SMNVEV (reference sequence). The V gene lost 8 bases and the J gene lost 7 bases, with 14 bases spanning the gap. This CDR3 has 12 residues. The CDR3 DNA reads as TGTGCCAGCCGGCGCCGCGAGGGGACCCAGTACTTC. It encodes CASRRREGTQYF.

This sequence joins TRBV2 and TRBJ2-2; tentative D call: TRBD1 (6 bases). The germline V and J ends were trimmed by 6 bases and 4 bases, with 12 bases remaining between them. Germline V gene data show CDR1 as SNHLY and CDR2 as FYNNEI. The CDR3 has 14 residues. In nucleotides, the CDR3 is TGTGCCAGCAGCGGGAACAGGGTCACCGGGGAGCTGTTTTTT. It encodes CASSGNRVTGELFF.